The TCR beta chain described here comes from a study of T cells in Graves' hyperthyroidism and ophthalmopathy. The CDR3 has 14 residues. Germline assignment: CDR1 SGDLS and CDR2 YYNGEE. V was clipped by 0 bases and J by 6 bases; unmatched bases: 4. Authors of the study amplified TCR beta CDR3 regions from RNA transcripts. During a first-round RT-PCR of the TCR CDR3, the HTBI primer set was used. TCRdb ran MiXCR on the multiplex PCR reads and lists one entry per CDR3 protein. The sample records 480,000 or so distinct CDR3 sequences, 13% to 15% being singletons. This clonotype was recorded at least ten times.

This receptor was identified in a woman aged 18-29 years with Graves' hyperthyroidism. The sequenced material came from blood. The chain combines TRBV9 with TRBJ2-7; 9 positions match TRBD2. CDR3 coding DNA: TGTGCCAGCAGCGTAGTGAGTAGCGGGAGCGAGCAGTACTTC. The encoded protein is CASSVVSSGSEQYF.